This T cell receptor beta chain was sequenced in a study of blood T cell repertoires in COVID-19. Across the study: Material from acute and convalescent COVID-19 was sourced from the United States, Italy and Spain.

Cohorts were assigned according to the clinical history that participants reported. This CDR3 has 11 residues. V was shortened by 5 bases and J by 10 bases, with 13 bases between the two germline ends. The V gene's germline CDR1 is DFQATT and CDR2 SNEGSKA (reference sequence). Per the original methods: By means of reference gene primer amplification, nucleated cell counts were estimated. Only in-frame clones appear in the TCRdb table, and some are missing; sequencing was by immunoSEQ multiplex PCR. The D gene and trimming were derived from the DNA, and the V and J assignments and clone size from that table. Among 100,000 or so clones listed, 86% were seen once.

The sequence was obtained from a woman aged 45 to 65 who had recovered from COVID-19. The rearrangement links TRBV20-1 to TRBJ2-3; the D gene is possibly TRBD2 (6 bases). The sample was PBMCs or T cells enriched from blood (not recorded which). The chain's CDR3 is CSAAAGTPQYF. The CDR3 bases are TGCAGTGCTGCAGCCGGGACTCCGCAGTATTTT.